Below are 24 T cell receptor beta chains sequenced from a single sample in a study of regulatory T cells in long-lasting Graves disease. Described time point: persistent/refractory GD, antithyroid drugs over 5 years with positive TRAb. TCR sequences were obtained from RNA taken from PBMCs. Arm-PCR of CDR3 regions and iRepertoire HTBI primers were used to build TCR beta libraries. MiXCR was run by TCRdb on the multiplex PCR reads, yielding one entry per CDR3 protein. The sample includes 300,000 to 350,000 distinct CDR3 sequences, around 20% of them seen just once. Here the sequenced sample was peripheral blood mononuclear cells (PBMCs), taken when the disease was refractory, from a patient treated with antithyroid drugs. Every receptor here comes from a female donor with Graves disease.

This clonotype was found many times. The J gene is TRBJ2-5, the V gene TRBV7-8; 10 bases line up with TRBD2. In germline, CDR1 is SGHVS, CDR2 FQNEAQ. The CDR3 sequence is 15 residues long. Trimming cost V 2 bases and J 1 base; bases outside gene matches: 1. CDR3: CASSLPSGGQETQYF. The CDR3 coding sequence is TGTGCCAGCAGCTTACCTAGCGGGGGCCAAGAGACCCAGTACTTC.

This clonotype was observed at least ten times. This chain uses TRBV3-1 with TRBJ1-1; D perhaps matches TRBD1 (6 bases). Trimming stripped 4 bases from V and 3 bases from J, with 9 bases between. From germline, CDR1 is LGHDT and CDR2 YNNKEL (reference sequence). The CDR3 covers 13 residues. Here the CDR3 DNA reads TGTGCCAGCAGCCCCGGACAGCACACTGAAGCTTTCTTT. It yields the protein CASSPGQHTEAFF.

The gene calls are TRBV6-1 and TRBJ2-7; TRBD1 might be the D (5 bases). The CDR3 runs to 14 residues. Germline CDR1 reads MNHNS; CDR2 reads SASEGT. With 1 base removed from V and 2 bases from J, the gap between germline ends came to 9 bases. CDR3 DNA sequence: TGTGCCAGCAGTGAAGAGGACAAACCCTACGAGCAGTACTTC. Protein sequence: CASSEEDKPYEQYF.

This clonotype was counted a few times. The V and J genes are TRBV19 and TRBJ2-1, with 8 bases that match TRBD2. The CDR3 consists of 16 residues. V trimming: 2 bases; J trimming: 3 bases; junction bases outside the gene matches: 6. Germline V gives CDR1 LNHDA, CDR2 SQIVND (reference sequence). The DNA of the CDR3 is TGTGCCAGTAGTATATTCTACGGGGGGGGCTACAATGAGCAGTTCTTC. Protein sequence: CASSIFYGGGYNEQFF.

This clonotype was detected many times. The J gene is TRBJ1-1, the V gene TRBV7-9; possibly TRBD1 for D (5 bases). From germline, CDR1 is SEHNR and CDR2 FQNEAQ (reference sequence). CDR3 size: 17 residues. The V end was cut by 1 base, the J end by 2 bases, with 17 bases between. The CDR3 DNA reads as TGTGCCAGCAGCTTAGGGGGACGCCTAACCCACAACACTGAAGCTTTCTTT. It encodes CASSLGGRLTHNTEAFF. Variable domain in full (rest from reference TRBV7-9 and TRBJ1-1): DTGVSQNPRHKITKRGQNVTFRCDPISEHNRLYWYRQTLGQGPEFLTYFQNEAQLEKSRLLSDRFSAERPKGSFSTLEIQRTEQGDSAMYLCASSLGGRLTHNTEAFFGQGTRLTVV.

This clonotype was observed a handful of times. V usage is TRBV7-9 and J usage is TRBJ1-4; D perhaps matches TRBD1 (5 bases). This CDR3 comprises 14 residues. The V gene lost 2 bases and the J gene lost 7 bases, with 11 bases spanning the gap. Germline loops: CDR1 SEHNR, CDR2 FQNEAQ (reference sequence). The CDR3 sequence is CASSLWQGGEKLFF. Here the CDR3 DNA reads TGTGCCAGCAGCTTATGGCAGGGTGGTGAAAAACTGTTTTTT.

This chain connects TRBV19 to TRBJ2-6; D remains unclear. Per germline, CDR1 LNHDA and CDR2 SQIVND (reference sequence). The V and J ends lost 7 bases and 2 bases respectively, with 12 bases between them. The CDR3 runs to 15 residues. For the CDR3, the DNA is TGTGCCAGTAATGCAGGAATTACTGGGGCCAACGTCCTGACTTTC. It specifies CASNAGITGANVLTF.

The chain has TRBV19 and TRBJ1-5, with 7 bases matching TRBD1. Germline loops: CDR1 LNHDA, CDR2 SQIVND (reference sequence). CDR3 size: 18 residues. V lost 9 bases and J lost 2; bases outside the gene matches: 19. CDR3: CASSSEGQALMGNQPQHF. CDR3 coding DNA: TGTGCCAGCTCCTCAGAAGGACAGGCCTTAATGGGCAATCAGCCCCAGCATTTT.

The genes are TRBV20-1 and TRBJ2-3, with 9 bases identical to TRBD2. The V and J ends lost 6 bases and 0 bases, in that order; junction bases with no gene match: 10. This CDR3 is 16 amino acids long. The germline CDR1 and CDR2 sequences are DFQATT and SNEGSKA (reference sequence). In nucleotides, the CDR3 is TGCAGTGCCGATCGGCCTAGCGGGACTAGCACAGATACGCAGTATTTT. Protein: CSADRPSGTSTDTQYF.

This clonotype was seen only a few times. The chain combines TRBV6-5 with TRBJ2-3, with 14 bases fitting TRBD2. With 4 bases clipped from V and 5 bases from J, the junction kept 5 bases outside the gene matches. The CDR3 is 16 residues long. Germline CDR1 reads MNHEY; CDR2 reads SVGAGI. In DNA form, the CDR3 reads TGTGCCAGCAGTTTGGGACTAGCGGGAGTTGGAGATACGCAGTATTTT. Amino acids: CASSLGLAGVGDTQYF.

The sample holds a few counts of this clonotype. The chain uses TRBV10-3 and TRBJ1-2, with D maybe TRBD1 (5 bases). V was clipped by 7 bases and J by 6 bases, with 18 bases between them. The CDR3 has 14 residues. From germline, CDR1 is ENHRY and CDR2 SYGVKD. CDR3 nucleotide sequence: TGTGCCATCAATAATCTGGGGCTTTGGGATGGCTACACCTTC. The encoded protein is CAINNLGLWDGYTF.

This clonotype came up many times. This chain joins TRBV7-9 and TRBJ1-2, with a tentative D call TRBD1 (6 bases). The germline V gene has CDR1 SEHNR and CDR2 FQNEAQ (reference sequence). The V end was cut by 5 bases, the J end by 3 bases, with 19 bases between. There are 16 residues in the CDR3. In DNA, the CDR3 is TGTGCCAGCAGCGCAAGCTACAGGGAGTGGGACTATGGCTACACCTTC. This gives the protein CASSASYREWDYGYTF.

The gene calls are TRBV27 and TRBJ2-7; TRBD2 aligns across 10 bases. The DNA end is a closer match to TRBJ2-5, so the J assignment may be wrong. The CDR3 extends over 15 amino acids. CDR1 and CDR2 from the germline V gene are MNHEY and SMNVEV (reference sequence). The CDR3 loop reads CASSTPASGRETQYF. The CDR3 nucleotides read TGTGCCAGCAGTACCCCCGCTAGCGGGAGAGAGACCCAGTACTTC.

This clonotype was counted ten times or more. The chain employs TRBV27 and TRBJ2-5, with D maybe TRBD2 (6 bases). Germline V gives CDR1 MNHEY, CDR2 SMNVEV (reference sequence). V gave up 0 bases and J gave up 5 bases, with 16 bases separating them. The CDR3 runs to 16 residues. This CDR3 is CASSLSGRGLGETQYF. As DNA, the CDR3 is TGTGCCAGCAGTTTATCGGGTCGGGGACTGGGGGAGACCCAGTACTTC.

This clonotype was seen more than once but under ten times. V gene TRBV14 combines with J gene TRBJ2-7; the D call may be TRBD1 or TRBD2 (5 bases each). V was cut by 4 bases and J by 2 bases, with 18 bases left in between. Germline V CDR1 and CDR2: SGHDN, FVKESK. The CDR3 totals 16 residues. CDR3 sequence (DNA): TGTGCCAGCAGCCCATTGGGACGGGCGGCCCCCTACGAGCAGTACTTC. Its translation is CASSPLGRAAPYEQYF. Looking up the rest from reference TRBV14 and TRBJ2-7 gives the full variable domain: EAGVTQFPSHSVIEKGQTVTLRCDPISGHDNLYWYRRVMGKEIKFLLHFVKESKQDESGMPNNRFLAERTGGTYSTLKVQPAELEDSGVYFCASSPLGRAAPYEQYFGPGTRLTVT.

On this clonotype itself: A much larger clone sits a single nucleotide away, making a read error possible. V usage is TRBV3-1 and J usage is TRBJ2-7, with TRBD2 matching 9 bases. Losses at the gene ends were 8 bases for V and 5 bases for J; bases not matched to a gene: 10. The CDR3 is 14 residues long. Looked up from germline, CDR1 is LGHDT and CDR2 is YNNKEL (reference sequence). CDR3 DNA: TGTGCCAGCGGCTACTTTAGCGGGAGTAACGAGCAGTACTTC. Translating it yields CASGYFSGSNEQYF.

This clonotype was seen only a few times. The rearrangement links TRBV20-1 to TRBJ1-1; possible D gene TRBD1, 6 bases. This CDR3 comprises 10 residues. Germline V gives CDR1 DFQATT, CDR2 SNEGSKA (reference sequence). DNA for the CDR3: TGCAACCCTCAGGGGACTGAAGCTTTCTTT. It yields the protein CNPQGTEAFF.

This clonotype was counted a few times. The chain couples TRBV5-1 to TRBJ2-5; weak D call: TRBD2 (5 bases). V lost 3 bases and J lost 5, with 17 bases in between. The CDR3 contains 15 residues. Looked up from germline, CDR1 is SGHRS and CDR2 is YFSETQ. The CDR3, as DNA: TGCGCCAGCAGCTCCCTACTAGACCCCCGGGAGACCCAGTACTTC. This translates into CASSSLLDPRETQYF. Looking up the rest from reference TRBV5-1 and TRBJ2-5 gives the full variable domain: KAGVTQTPRYLIKTRGQQVTLSCSPISGHRSVSWYQQTPGQGLQFLFEYFSETQRNKGNFPGRFSGRQFSNSRSEMNVSTLELGDSALYLCASSSLLDPRETQYFGPGTRLLVL.

This clonotype was detected many times. The chain carries TRBV12-3 or TRBV12-4 and TRBJ2-7; TRBD2 is a possible D gene (6 bases). The ends were cut back, 5 bases at V and 2 bases at J, with 16 bases in the middle. This CDR3 is built from 15 residues. CDR3 region: CASSQAAGRPYEQYF. DNA of the CDR3: TGTGCCAGCAGTCAAGCTGCGGGGCGCCCCTACGAGCAGTACTTC.

This clonotype came up many times. The J gene is TRBJ2-7, the V gene TRBV13, with 8 bases identical to TRBD2. The germline V gene has CDR1 PRHDT and CDR2 FYEKMQ (reference sequence). Trimming cost V 0 bases and J 5 bases; bases outside gene matches: 6. The CDR3 has 15 amino acids. The CDR3 DNA reads TGTGCCAGCAGCTTAGGCGGGACTAGACTTCACGAGCAGTACTTC. This encodes CASSLGGTRLHEQYF.

The J gene is TRBJ1-2, the V gene TRBV20-1; D gene ambiguous. The CDR3 contains 15 residues. The ends were cut back, 6 bases at V and 6 bases at J, with 23 bases in the middle. CDR1 and CDR2 from the germline V gene are DFQATT and SNEGSKA (reference sequence). CDR3 region: CSAADPPTAGNGYTF. Here the CDR3 DNA reads TGCAGTGCCGCCGATCCCCCGACGGCTGGGAATGGCTACACCTTC.

This clonotype has a count of ten or more. The rearrangement links TRBV3-1 to TRBJ1-4, with 9 positions matching TRBD1. CDR1 and CDR2 from the germline V gene are LGHDT and YNNKEL (reference sequence). J lost 7 bases, V lost 6 bases, and 6 bases had no gene match. This CDR3 has 14 residues. The CDR3 bases are TGTGCCAGCAGAGATACAGGGGGCAGTGAAAAACTGTTTTTT. This translates into CASRDTGGSEKLFF.

The CDR3 is CASRSGTLLTSAPRGIYNEQFF. CDR3 in DNA: TGTGCCAGCAGATCCGGGACCCTTCTGACTAGCGCTCCGCGAGGGATCTACAATGAGCAGTTCTTC. The rearrangement links TRBV11-2 to TRBJ2-1; 8 nucleotides align to TRBD2. Germline values: CDR1 SGHAT, CDR2 FQNNGV. The CDR3 length is 22 residues. V shed 6 bases and J 3 bases; nucleotides not matched to a gene: 28.

The table lists this clonotype with many counts. The chain couples TRBV7-6 to TRBJ1-3; no clear D. CDR3 length: 15 amino acids. Looked up from germline, CDR1 is SGHVS and CDR2 is FNYEAQ. Trimming left V 5 bases short and J 2 bases short, with 13 bases between. DNA of the CDR3: TGTGCCAGCAGCCCGGATGAAACAGCTGGAAACACCATATATTTT. Translating gives CASSPDETAGNTIYF.